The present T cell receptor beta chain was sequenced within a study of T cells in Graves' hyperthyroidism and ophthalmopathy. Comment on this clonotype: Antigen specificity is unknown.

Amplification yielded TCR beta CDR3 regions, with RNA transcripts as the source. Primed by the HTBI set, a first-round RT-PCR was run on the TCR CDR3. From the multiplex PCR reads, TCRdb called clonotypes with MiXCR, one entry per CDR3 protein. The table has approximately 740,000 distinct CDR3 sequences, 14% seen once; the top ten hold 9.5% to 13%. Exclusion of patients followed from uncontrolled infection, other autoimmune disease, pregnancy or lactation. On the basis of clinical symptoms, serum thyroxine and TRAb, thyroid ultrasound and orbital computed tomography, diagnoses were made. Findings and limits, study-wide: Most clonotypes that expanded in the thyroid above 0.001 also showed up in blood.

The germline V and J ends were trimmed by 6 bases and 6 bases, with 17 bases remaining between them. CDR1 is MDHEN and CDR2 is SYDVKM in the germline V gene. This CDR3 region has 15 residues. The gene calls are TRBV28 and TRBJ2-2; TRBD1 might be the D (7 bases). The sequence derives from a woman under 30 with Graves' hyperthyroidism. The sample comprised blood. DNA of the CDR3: TGTGCCAGCAGATCGGAGGGGGCAGAGGCCGGGGAGCTGTTTTTT. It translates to CASRSEGAEAGELFF. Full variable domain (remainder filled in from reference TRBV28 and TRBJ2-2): DVKVTQSSRYLVKRTGEKVFLECVQDMDHENMFWYRQDPGLGLRLIYFSYDVKMKEKGDIPEGYSVSREKKERFSLILESASTNQTSMYLCASRSEGAEAGELFFGEGSRLTVL.